What follows describes a single T cell receptor beta chain. This sample is part of a study of blood T cell repertoires in COVID-19. V dropped 0 bases and J dropped 5; count of bases not matched to a gene: 4. The CDR3 consists of 14 residues. CDR1 SEHNR and CDR2 FQNEAQ come from the germline V gene (reference sequence). Profiled with immunoSEQ multiplex PCR; TCRdb holds only in-frame clones, not every one. There are about 50,000 clones in the sample; approximately 89% occur only once, and approximately 6.5% lies in the top ten. The sequencing input was peripheral blood. The chain carries TRBV7-9 and TRBJ2-7, with 7 bases identical to TRBD1. The TCR originated in a man aged 55 to 70 with acute or convalescent COVID-19. CDR3 loop: CASSLAAGGDEQYF. In DNA form, the CDR3 reads TGTGCCAGCAGCTTAGCGGCAGGGGGAGACGAGCAGTACTTC.